The next 10 T cell receptor beta chains were all read from a single sample in a study of T cell responses to AZD1222 COVID-19 vaccine. Sequencing used immunoSEQ multiplex PCR; TCRdb keeps in-frame clones, though not all of them. The sample has roughly 100,000 clones; approximately 88% are singletons. Sequencing used peripheral blood, obtained on day 0 of AZD1222 vaccination. The receptors derive from an adult in good health.

V is TRBV4-2 and J is TRBJ2-1, with 7 bases that match TRBD2. The J segment lost 8 bases and the V segment lost 4 bases, leaving 14 bases of the junction unmatched. The V gene's germline CDR1 is LGHNA and CDR2 YNFKEQ. This CDR3 region has 16 residues. The CDR3 loop is CASSLRTRNSADEQFF. The CDR3 bases are TGTGCCAGCAGCCTTCGGACTAGGAATTCGGCGGATGAGCAGTTCTTC.

V usage is TRBV4-3 and J usage is TRBJ1-2, with D possibly being TRBD1 (6 bases). CDR3 length equals 15 residues. V dropped 0 bases and J dropped 4 bases, with 12 bases sitting between them. Germline values: CDR1 LGHNA, CDR2 YSLEER. CDR3 loop: CASSQDPQGTYGYTF. As DNA, the CDR3 is TGCGCCAGCAGCCAAGATCCCCAGGGGACCTATGGCTACACCTTC.

V gene TRBV18 combines with J gene TRBJ2-7, with TRBD1 as a possible D gene (5 bases). V shed 5 bases and J shed 6 bases, with 8 bases lying between them. The germline CDR1 and CDR2 sequences are KGHSH and LQKENI. The CDR3 length is 11 residues. The CDR3 bases are TGTGCCAGCTCATCCGACAGCGAGCAGTACTTC. Translation gives CASSSDSEQYF.

For this clone: A junction boundary mismatches the germline segment, possibly from a read error. Other DNA sequences from this sample encode an identical CDR3 as well. This rearrangement joins TRBV11-3 to TRBJ2-7; tentatively, D is TRBD1 or TRBD2 (5 bases each). The CDR3 sequence is 13 residues long. Per the germline V gene, CDR1 is SGHNT and CDR2 is YENEEA. The CDR3 is CASSWNGGFGLSF. CDR3 nucleotides: TGTGCCAGCAGCTGGAATGGGGGATTCGGCCTATCCTTC.

The chain is built from TRBV5-1 and TRBJ1-4, with 8 bases that match TRBD1. CDR3 length equals 19 residues. V lost 3 bases, J lost 0 bases, and 13 bases stayed unmatched. Germline V gene lookup returns CDR1 SGHRS and CDR2 YFSETQ. CDR3 in amino acids: CASSSGQGGVYATNEKLFF. CDR3 sequence (DNA): TGCGCCAGCAGCTCAGGACAGGGCGGGGTATATGCAACTAATGAAAAACTGTTTTTT.

V is TRBV19 and J is TRBJ2-7, with TRBD2 as a possible D gene (5 bases). The CDR3 totals 14 residues. V lost 0 bases to trimming and J lost 5 bases, with 11 bases between them. Germline V lookup: CDR1 LNHDA, CDR2 SQIVND (reference sequence). CDR3 protein: CASSIDRVGDEQYF. As DNA, the CDR3 is TGTGCCAGTAGTATAGATCGCGTGGGAGACGAGCAGTACTTC.

The chain joins TRBV10-2 to TRBJ1-1; D is possibly TRBD1 (6 bases). V was clipped by 5 bases and J by 8 bases, with 12 bases between them. In germline, CDR1 is WSHSY, CDR2 SAAADI. The CDR3 consists of 12 residues. CDR3 loop: CASSSGQSEAFF. In DNA form, the CDR3 reads TGCGCCAGCAGTTCCGGACAGTCCGAAGCTTTCTTT.

V is TRBV5-6 and J is TRBJ1-2; D might be TRBD1 (6 bases). Germline V gene lookup returns CDR1 SGHDT and CDR2 YYEEEE. Trimming cost V 1 base and J 2 bases, with 15 bases left between them. The CDR3 covers 16 residues. Here the CDR3 DNA reads TGTGCCAGCAGCTTGTGGGGGGCAGCTCTCAACTATGGCTACACCTTC. Residues: CASSLWGAALNYGYTF.

In its sample, this clone was seen once. The chain recombines TRBV3-1 (or the pseudogene TRBV3-2) with TRBJ2-7; weak D call: TRBD2 (5 bases). Trimming took off 5 bases at V and 2 bases at J, with 16 bases between the two ends. Germline-derived CDR1 and CDR2 are LGHDT and YNNKEL (reference sequence). The CDR3 has 15 amino acids. Written as DNA, the CDR3 is TGTGCCAGCAGCGCCGGAGGAAGGTTGGCCTACGAGCAGTACTTC. Translated: CASSAGGRLAYEQYF.

The table lists this clone with a few counts. This chain joins TRBV25-1 and TRBJ2-1, with 7 bases fitting TRBD1. Unmatched junction bases numbered 19, after V lost 2 bases and J lost 9 bases. Per the germline V gene, CDR1 is MGHDK and CDR2 is SYGVNS. The CDR3 has 18 amino acids. DNA for the CDR3: TGTGCCAGCAGTGAAGCGGGTGAAGGGGGCCCGAGGGTCGGTGAGCAGTTCTTC. Protein: CASSEAGEGGPRVGEQFF. Together with reference TRBV25-1 and TRBJ2-1, the CDR3 gives the full variable domain: EADIYQTPRYLVIGTGKKITLECSQTMGHDKMYWYQQDPGMELHLIHYSYGVNSTEKGDLSSESTVSRIRTEHFPLTLESARPSHTSQYLCASSEAGEGGPRVGEQFFGPGTRLTVL.